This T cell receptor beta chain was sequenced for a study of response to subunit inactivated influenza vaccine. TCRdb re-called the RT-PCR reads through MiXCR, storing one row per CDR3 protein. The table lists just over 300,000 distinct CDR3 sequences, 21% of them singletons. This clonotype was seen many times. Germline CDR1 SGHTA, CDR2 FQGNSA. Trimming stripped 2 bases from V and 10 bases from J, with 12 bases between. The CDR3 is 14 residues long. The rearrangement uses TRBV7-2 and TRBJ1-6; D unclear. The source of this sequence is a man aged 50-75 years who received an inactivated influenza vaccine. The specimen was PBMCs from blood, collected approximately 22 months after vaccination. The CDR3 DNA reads TGTGCCAGCAGCTTAAACGAGGCAGTATCACCCCTCCACTTT. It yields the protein CASSLNEAVSPLHF.